This TCR beta chain was captured by sequencing in a study of T cells in Graves' hyperthyroidism and ophthalmopathy. Overall study: Peripheral blood was collected at initial diagnosis, before any treatment.

RNA transcripts yielded amplified TCR beta CDR3 regions. The HTBI primer set was used in a first-round RT-PCR of the TCR CDR3. TCRdb re-analysed the multiplex PCR reads in MiXCR, keeping a single row per CDR3 protein. This table has around 250,000 distinct CDR3 sequences, roughly 15% appearing once. Hyperthyroidism patients were newly diagnosed, had disease duration under 2 months, and were aged 18 to 65 years. The PBMCs were sourced from fresh peripheral blood (less than 11 ml). This clonotype has at least ten counts. No antigen is known for it. Germline assignment: CDR1 DFQATT and CDR2 SNEGSKA (reference sequence). The CDR3 covers 15 residues. Trimming removed 5 bases from V and 0 bases from J, with 15 bases in between. Findings and caveats of the study: Ophthalmopathy stood apart from stable hyperthyroidism in a 13 V-J model.

J is TRBJ2-3 and V is TRBV20-1; D gene ambiguous. This receptor was identified in a woman aged 40 to 50 with Graves' hyperthyroidism that later progressed to Graves' ophthalmopathy. Sequenced input: blood. CDR3 DNA sequence: TGCAGTGCTGCAAGCGCCCGCTCTAGCACAGATACGCAGTATTTT. Its translation is CSAASARSSTDTQYF.